These T cell receptor beta chains were read from a single sample in a study of response to subunit inactivated influenza vaccine. TCRdb itself ran the RT-PCR reads through MiXCR, one entry per CDR3 protein. Here the sample spans some 500,000 distinct CDR3 sequences, 16% being singletons. Sequencing used CD4+ T cells sorted from PBMCs, obtained less than 25 months after vaccination. The source of these receptors is a man aged 50 to 75 who received an inactivated influenza vaccine. CDR3s include the opening cysteine and the closing phenylalanine or tryptophan. D genes are given only for firm matches. Rows may omit the clone size; those that give it use once, few, many or a size class.

clone_size j_call v_call d_call cdr3_nt cdr3_aa
few TRBJ2-1 TRBV6-1 . TGTGCCAGCAGTGAAGCGCCCACTTACAATGAGCAGTTCTTC CASSEAPTYNEQFF
many TRBJ2-7 TRBV20-1 TRBD1 TGCAGTGCTCGACAGGGCTACGAGCAGTACTTC CSARQGYEQYF
few TRBJ2-7 TRBV7-2 . TGTGCCAGCAGCTTAGGAGGCCAGAACTACGAGCAGTACTTC CASSLGGQNYEQYF
few TRBJ1-5 TRBV5-5 . TGTGCCAGCAGCTTGTCCGGGGCAACGGGACAGCCCCAGCATTTT CASSLSGATGQPQHF
few TRBJ1-2 TRBV24-1 . TGTGCCACCAGTGACCCCGTGAAAGCTAACTATGGCTACACCTTC CATSDPVKANYGYTF
few TRBJ1-2 TRBV20-1 TRBD1 TGCAGTGCTAGAGCCCCGGGACAGCGAGCCAATGGCTACACCTTC CSARAPGQRANGYTF
. TRBJ2-1 TRBV20-1 TRBD2 TGCAGTGCCACGAGAGCCGGGACTAGCGGGCAAGGGGAGCAGTTCTTC CSATRAGTSGQGEQFF
few TRBJ2-7 TRBV5-1 . TGCGCCAGCAGCTTGGTTTCTAGCGCCTACGAGCAGTACTTC CASSLVSSAYEQYF
few TRBJ2-1 TRBV4-2 TRBD2 TGTGCCAGCAGCCAAGTAGCAGCGGGGGGGGTGAATGAGCAGTTCTTC CASSQVAAGGVNEQFF
few TRBJ1-1 TRBV5-6 . TGTGCCAGCAGCCCCGGGGGGCCCACGGTCGGAACTGAAGCTTTCTTT CASSPGGPTVGTEAFF
. TRBJ2-7 TRBV20-1 . TGCAGTGCTAGAGGGGGCGGGAAGAGGTCCTACGAGCAGTACTTC CSARGGGKRSYEQYF
. TRBJ1-2 TRBV21-1 . TGTGCCAGCAGCAATTCCGCAGGGGGTCCCAACTATGGCTACACCTTC CASSNSAGGPNYGYTF
few TRBJ2-2 TRBV12-3/TRBV12-4 TRBD1 TGTGCCAGCAGTCCATGGACAGGGAAGAACACCGGGGAGCTGTTTTTT CASSPWTGKNTGELFF
many TRBJ2-5 TRBV4-3 . TGCGCCAGCAGCCAAGATCGTCTAAACCAAGAGACCCAGTACTTC CASSQDRLNQETQYF
. TRBJ2-3 TRBV7-2 TRBD2 TGTGCCAGCAGCTCCCGACTAGCGGGAGCAGATACGCAGTATTTT CASSSRLAGADTQYF
. TRBJ2-2 TRBV27 . TGTGCCAGCCGAACGGGGACATATAACACCGGGGAGCTGTTTTTT CASRTGTYNTGELFF
few TRBJ2-5 TRBV7-6 . TGTGCCAGCAGCTTAGGCATCGGTACTCAAGAGACCCAGTACTTC CASSLGIGTQETQYF
. TRBJ2-3 TRBV4-2 TRBD1 TGTGCCAGCAGCCAAGGGGACAGCCGGATCGGGACAGATACGCAGTATTTT CASSQGDSRIGTDTQYF
few TRBJ2-7 TRBV12-3/TRBV12-4 TRBD2 TGTGCCAGCAGTAGCGGGGGGAACTACGAGCAGTACTTC CASSSGGNYEQYF
many TRBJ2-2 TRBV12-3/TRBV12-4 . TGTGCCAGCAGTTTAGTTTACACCCGAACGTACACCGGGGAGCTGTTTTTT CASSLVYTRTYTGELFF
. TRBJ1-2 TRBV20-1 . TGCAGTGCTGGAGATGGGACAACTAACTATGGCTACACCTTC CSAGDGTTNYGYTF
few TRBJ1-1 TRBV14 . TGTGCCAGCAGCGATCCTGGACGGACGGAAGCTTTCTTT CASSDPGRTEAFF
. TRBJ2-7 TRBV20-1 . TGCAGTCCTGTAAGACAGGTCAGCTCCTACGAGCAGTACTTC CSPVRQVSSYEQYF
few TRBJ2-1 TRBV4-1 TRBD2 TGCGCCAGCAGCAGATTGCCCGGGACTACAAACAATGAGCAGTTCTTC CASSRLPGTTNNEQFF
. TRBJ2-7 TRBV18 . TGTGCCAGCTCACCGGGGCCTACATCCTACGAGCAGTACTTC CASSPGPTSYEQYF
many TRBJ2-1 TRBV7-9 . TGTGCCCCTGGGACCAGCTCCTACAATGAGCAGTTCTTC CAPGTSSYNEQFF